This TCR beta chain was observed in a study of T cell changes during pregnancy in multiple sclerosis. Clones were sequenced by immunoSEQ multiplex PCR, and TCRdb holds only the in-frame ones, with some missing. Of just over 55,000 clones listed, 80% to 95% are singletons. This clonotype was obtained from a female donor in good health, enrolled as a control in a pregnancy study. The material was peripheral blood, obtained after pregnancy.

The CDR3 reads CASSQGTDVRSYNEQFF. In DNA form, the CDR3 reads TGTGCCAGCAGCCAAGGGACTGACGTACGTTCCTACAATGAGCAGTTCTTC. This chain links TRBV14 with TRBJ2-1, with D possibly being TRBD2 (5 bases). V was trimmed by 1 base and J by 1 base, leaving 14 bases between them. Germline V gene lookup returns CDR1 SGHDN and CDR2 FVKESK. This CDR3 is built from 17 residues.